The entry below gives a single T cell receptor beta chain sequence along with its context. The data belong to a study of T-cell memory formation after mild COVID-19. CDR1 and CDR2 (germline): SEHNR, FQNEAQ (reference sequence). Deletions cut 5 bases from V and 6 bases from J, with 18 bases between. The CDR3 has 15 amino acids. TCRdb passed the 5' RACE reads through MiXCR, listing each CDR3 protein once. The sample yields about 100,000 distinct CDR3 sequences, about a sixth seen once. This TCR was sampled from a man aged 18-30 years who had mild COVID-19 (a few samples of this study predate the infection). Cell type and time point are not known. This chain links TRBV7-9 with TRBJ2-3; maybe TRBD2 (5 bases). Input material: PBMCs or a T cell subset sorted from them (not recorded which). In nucleotides, the CDR3 is TGTGCCAGCAGCACACACCGGGGTTTGTTCGATACGCAGTATTTT. This sequence encodes CASSTHRGLFDTQYF.